Shown below are 26 T cell receptor beta chains from a single sample sequenced in a study of T cells in Graves' hyperthyroidism and ophthalmopathy. Amplification targeted TCR beta CDR3 regions from RNA transcripts. With the HTBI primer set, the TCR CDR3 went through a first round of RT-PCR. Each CDR3 protein is one row after TCRdb ran MiXCR on the multiplex PCR reads. Among 380,000 or so distinct CDR3 sequences, about 13% were seen once, and the ten largest hold around 21%. Sequencing was performed on blood. The receptors come from a man under 40 with Graves' hyperthyroidism that later progressed to Graves' ophthalmopathy.

In its sample, this clonotype was seen many times. This sequence joins TRBV5-1 and TRBJ1-5, with 7 bases aligning to TRBD1. Per the germline V gene, CDR1 is SGHRS and CDR2 is YFSETQ. Losses at the gene ends were 0 bases for V and 5 bases for J; bases not matched to a gene: 5. This CDR3 spans 15 amino acids. The CDR3, as DNA: TGCGCCAGCAGCTTGGAGGGACAGCTCCATCAGCCCCAGCATTTT. Its protein is CASSLEGQLHQPQHF.

This clonotype came up many times. This chain links TRBV12-3 or TRBV12-4 with TRBJ2-1; no firm D call. The V and J ends lost 7 bases and 0 bases respectively, with 13 bases between them. The CDR3 runs to 15 residues. As DNA, the CDR3 is TGTGCCAGCACTGCCGGGCGTTCCTCCTACAATGAGCAGTTCTTC. It encodes CASTAGRSSYNEQFF.

This clonotype was detected ten times or more. The chain is built from TRBV6-1 and TRBJ2-1; no definite D call. V was clipped by 7 bases and J by 10 bases, with 11 bases between them. CDR1 is MNHNS and CDR2 is SASEGT in the germline V gene. The CDR3 covers 11 residues. The CDR3 nucleotides read TGTGCCAGCACCTCATCCGGGGAGCAGTTCTTC. Protein: CASTSSGEQFF.

This clonotype was detected many times. This chain links TRBV7-2 with TRBJ2-1, with D possibly TRBD2 on 6 matching bases. The V end lost 5 bases, the J end lost 7 bases, and 15 bases lay between the germline ends. Germline V lookup: CDR1 SGHTA, CDR2 FQGNSA. The CDR3 extends over 14 amino acids. Written as DNA, the CDR3 is TGTGCCAGCAGCACAGAAGCAGGGAGGAATGAGCAGTTCTTC. As protein: CASSTEAGRNEQFF.

The sample holds a few counts of this clonotype. The V gene is TRBV20-1, the J gene TRBJ1-5; TRBD1 might be the D (5 bases). Trimming left V 7 bases short and J 1 base short, with 23 bases between. The CDR3 consists of 17 residues. Germline V lookup: CDR1 DFQATT, CDR2 SNEGSKA (reference sequence). CDR3 nucleotides: TGCAGTGTTTGGGGGGGAGGGAATTTTGGGAGCAATCAGCCCCAGCATTTT. It encodes CSVWGGGNFGSNQPQHF.

This clonotype was detected many times. This chain joins TRBV7-9 and TRBJ2-7; 9 nucleotides line up with TRBD1. The CDR3 runs to 15 residues. Germline V gene sequence: CDR1 SEHNR, CDR2 FQNEAQ (reference sequence). The J segment lost 0 bases and the V segment lost 3 bases, leaving 3 bases of the junction unmatched. The CDR3 DNA follows: TGTGCCAGCAGCTTCGGACAGGGGAGCTCCTACGAGCAGTACTTC. Translated: CASSFGQGSSYEQYF.

At least ten counts were recorded for this clonotype. This sequence joins TRBV6-1 and TRBJ1-4, with 9 bases identical to TRBD1. This CDR3 comprises 17 residues. Germline lookup yields CDR1 MNHNS and CDR2 SASEGT. V trimming: 3 bases; J trimming: 1 base; junction bases outside the gene matches: 6. CDR3 protein: CASSEVDRGGTNEKLFF. For the CDR3, the DNA is TGTGCCAGCAGTGAGGTCGACAGGGGGGGAACTAATGAAAAACTGTTTTTT.

On this clonotype: One base away lies a much larger clone, so this may be a sequencing read error. CDR3 nucleotides: TGTGCCACCAGTGATTTCAGACTAGCAGCTTACCAAGAGACCCAGTACTTC. Amino acids: CATSDFRLAAYQETQYF. This chain links TRBV24-1 with TRBJ2-5; TRBD2 aligns across 7 bases. CDR1 and CDR2 (germline): KGHDR, SFDVKD. Losses at the gene ends were 1 base for V and 0 bases for J; bases not matched to a gene: 7. The CDR3 runs to 17 residues.

This clonotype was counted at least ten times. CDR3 nucleotide sequence: TGTGCCAGCAGCCAAGATGACAGGGCCACTGAAGCTTTCTTT. This translates into CASSQDDRATEAFF. The rearrangement joins TRBV3-1 to TRBJ1-1, with 7 bases matching TRBD1. The germline V gene has CDR1 LGHDT and CDR2 YNNKEL (reference sequence). CDR3 length: 14 amino acids. J gave up 4 bases and V 0 bases, and 2 bases lay outside the gene matches.

This clonotype was detected ten times or more. J is TRBJ2-2 and V is TRBV28; no definite D call. V lost 1 base, J lost 7 bases, and 4 bases lay in between. The CDR3 spans 12 residues. CDR1 and CDR2 from the germline V gene are MDHEN and SYDVKM. CDR3 bases: TGTGCCAGCAGTTTATTATACGGGGAGCTGTTTTTT. Translating gives CASSLLYGELFF.

This clonotype was detected a few times. The chain recombines TRBV20-1 with TRBJ1-2; D ambiguous. V lost 0 bases and J lost 8, with 16 bases in between. The CDR3 has 14 residues. Germline assignment: CDR1 DFQATT and CDR2 SNEGSKA (reference sequence). In nucleotides, the CDR3 is TGCAGTGCTAGAGATGGCAGTGGGGTTGAGGGCTACACCTTC. This sequence encodes CSARDGSGVEGYTF.

The table lists this clonotype with a few counts. The chain joins TRBV9 to TRBJ2-3; a weak D match, TRBD1 (6 bases). In germline, CDR1 is SGDLS, CDR2 YYNGEE. The CDR3 length is 14 residues. Trimming left V 0 bases short and J 4 bases short, with 9 bases between. In DNA form, the CDR3 reads TGTGCCAGCAGCGTAGACAGGGTTCCAGATACGCAGTATTTT. Encoded protein: CASSVDRVPDTQYF.

There are a few counts of this clonotype. The J gene is TRBJ2-5, the V gene TRBV6-1; a possible D gene is TRBD1 (6 bases). There are 16 residues in the CDR3. CDR1 MNHNS and CDR2 SASEGT come from the germline V gene. The V end lost 4 bases, the J end lost 0 bases, and 15 bases lay between the germline ends. Written as DNA, the CDR3 is TGTGCCAGCAGTGCGTTCATCAGGGGCTACCAAGAGACCCAGTACTTC. It is translated as CASSAFIRGYQETQYF.

There are many counts of this clonotype. The gene calls are TRBV7-9 and TRBJ1-1; D is unresolved. Germline V CDR1 and CDR2: SEHNR, FQNEAQ (reference sequence). The CDR3 totals 12 residues. The germline V and J ends were trimmed by 5 bases and 4 bases, with 8 bases remaining between them. This CDR3 reads CASSAKGTEAFF. CDR3 DNA sequence: TGTGCCAGCAGCGCGAAGGGCACTGAAGCTTTCTTT.

In its sample, this clonotype was seen many times. The gene calls are TRBV7-2 and TRBJ2-1; 15 bases are a match to TRBD2. This CDR3 is 15 amino acids long. Germline-derived CDR1 and CDR2 are SGHTA and FQGNSA. Trimming at V came to 5 bases and at J to 10 bases, leaving 6 bases not matched to a gene. DNA for the CDR3: TGTGCCAGCAGCCCCTCCGGGACTAGCGGGGGGGAGCAGTTCTTC. Translation: CASSPSGTSGGEQFF.

This rearrangement joins TRBV28 to TRBJ2-3, with a tentative D call TRBD1 (5 bases). The CDR3 runs 15 residues. Germline V CDR1 and CDR2: MDHEN, SYDVKM. Trimming took off 3 bases at V and 3 bases at J, with 13 bases between the two ends. CDR3 protein: CASSFVQVETDTQYF. The CDR3, as DNA: TGTGCCAGCAGTTTTGTACAGGTTGAGACAGATACGCAGTATTTT.

V usage is TRBV6-6 and J usage is TRBJ2-2, with D unclear. Germline values: CDR1 MNHNY, CDR2 SVGAGI (reference sequence). V was shortened by 1 base and J by 6 bases, with 3 bases between the two germline ends. The CDR3 contains 12 residues. CDR3 protein: CASSYLPGELFF. The CDR3 bases are TGTGCCAGCAGTTACTTGCCCGGGGAGCTGTTTTTT.

This clonotype has at least ten counts. The genes are TRBV20-1 and TRBJ2-1, with TRBD2 identical over 7 bases. Germline V gene sequence: CDR1 DFQATT, CDR2 SNEGSKA (reference sequence). This CDR3 is built from 15 residues. V shed 5 bases, J shed 2 bases, and the junction held 9 bases outside the gene matches. The CDR3 region is CSAGHTSGTYNEQFF. In DNA form, the CDR3 reads TGCAGTGCTGGCCACACGAGCGGGACCTACAATGAGCAGTTCTTC.

This clonotype was seen at least ten times. The chain is built from TRBV2 and TRBJ2-5; D call uncertain. Deletions cut 7 bases from V and 1 base from J, with 7 bases between. Per germline, CDR1 SNHLY and CDR2 FYNNEI. CDR3 length equals 12 residues. The CDR3 nucleotides are TGTGCCAGCAAGACAATCCAAGAGACCCAGTACTTC. As protein: CASKTIQETQYF.

This clonotype was detected ten times or more. V and J are TRBV11-2 and TRBJ1-6; possible D gene TRBD1, 6 bases. The CDR3 is made up of 16 amino acids. Per germline, CDR1 SGHAT and CDR2 FQNNGV. The V end lost 5 bases, the J end lost 6 bases, and 17 bases lay between the germline ends. CDR3 residues: CASSERGTSLNSPLHF. As DNA, the CDR3 is TGTGCCAGCAGCGAGAGGGGGACAAGCCTTAATTCACCCCTCCACTTT.

This clonotype was recorded many times. This sequence joins TRBV12-3 or TRBV12-4 and TRBJ1-4, with TRBD1 matching over 11 bases. This CDR3 is 15 amino acids long. J lost 9 bases, V lost 4 bases, and 7 bases had no gene match. The CDR3 sequence is CASSSTRDRGKKLFF. The CDR3 DNA is TGTGCCAGCAGTTCAACGAGGGACAGGGGGAAAAAACTGTTTTTT.

The gene calls are TRBV6-2 or TRBV6-3 and TRBJ2-1; 10 positions agree with TRBD2. The CDR3 totals 16 residues. The J segment lost 9 bases and the V segment lost 2 bases, leaving 10 bases of the junction unmatched. Germline V lookup: CDR1 MNHEY, CDR2 SVGEGT. DNA of the CDR3: TGTGCCAGCAGTTACCCCCCAGCGGGGGGGCCGGTTGAGCAGTTCTTC. Encoded protein: CASSYPPAGGPVEQFF.

This clonotype was counted many times. The genes are TRBV11-2 and TRBJ1-6; 8 nucleotides line up with TRBD1. Unmatched junction bases numbered 5, after V lost 6 bases and J lost 7 bases. The CDR3 has 14 amino acids. Germline CDR1 is SGHAT and CDR2 is FQNNGV. The CDR3 DNA reads TGTGCCAGCAGTCGACAGGGGCTAAATTCACCCCTCCACTTT. Protein product: CASSRQGLNSPLHF.

This clonotype was picked up a small number of times. V usage is TRBV30 and J usage is TRBJ2-3; no clear D gene. In germline, CDR1 is GTSNPN, CDR2 SVGIG (reference sequence). The CDR3 spans 13 residues. V was pared by 0 bases and J by 0 bases, with 4 bases between. The CDR3 protein is CAWSVHSTDTQYF. DNA of the CDR3: TGTGCCTGGAGTGTACACAGCACAGATACGCAGTATTTT.

V and J are TRBV30 and TRBJ1-2; tentative D call: TRBD1 (6 bases). From germline, CDR1 is GTSNPN and CDR2 SVGIG (reference sequence). The CDR3 sequence is 12 residues long. The germline V and J ends were trimmed by 4 bases and 5 bases, with 11 bases remaining between them. CDR3 loop: CAWTGGHYGYTF. For the CDR3, the DNA is TGTGCCTGGACTGGGGGGCATTATGGCTACACCTTC.

This clonotype was counted ten times or more. The V gene is TRBV28, the J gene TRBJ2-7; 10 bases map to TRBD1. The ends lost 5 bases at V and 4 bases at J; junction bases unmatched: 11. This CDR3 spans 16 amino acids. Germline V gives CDR1 MDHEN, CDR2 SYDVKM. CDR3 nucleotide sequence: TGTGCCAGCAGTACCTTTCTCTGGGACAGGGGTTACGAGCAGTACTTC. Amino acids: CASSTFLWDRGYEQYF.